This is a list of T cell receptor beta chains from one sample in a study of CXCR3-negative and CXCR3-positive naive CD8 T cells. TCRdb processed the 5' RACE reads again and assigns one entry to each CDR3 protein, with no DNA. The table gives approximately 56,000 distinct CDR3 sequences; the top ten clones make up about 1.6% of it. Sequencing used naive CXCR3- CD8+ T cells from blood. These receptor sequences come from a human donor in good health. Some clones in this sample may be carry-over from other donors' samples. Each CDR3 is given with its conserved first and last residue. Each record gives: J gene, V gene, CDR3 protein.

TRBJ1-5 | TRBV29-1 | CSVAEGNGQPQHF
TRBJ2-1 | TRBV6-2/TRBV6-3 | CASSLLAGGTDNEQFF
TRBJ2-1 | TRBV9 | CASSSGLAGATHYNEQFF
TRBJ2-3 | TRBV19 | CASSRGVGTDTQYF
TRBJ2-3 | TRBV14 | CASSQGWGGPDTQYF
TRBJ2-2 | TRBV29-1 | CSVESWSQAGGYTGELFF
TRBJ2-3 | TRBV28 | CASSNAGGGDTQYF
TRBJ1-2 | TRBV6-4 | CASSDSTGGGYTF
TRBJ2-1 | TRBV27 | CASSHSAGGNEQFF
TRBJ2-1 | TRBV28 | CASSEDRGRYEQFF
TRBJ1-2 | TRBV7-3 | CASSPTPAEGYTF
TRBJ2-1 | TRBV6-2/TRBV6-3 | CASSSIIFSPASYNEQFF
TRBJ1-6 | TRBV5-1 | CASSTSPNSPLHF
TRBJ2-1 | TRBV7-6 | CASSEKQGFKSYNEQFF
TRBJ2-7 | TRBV4-3 | CASSQEQGNEQYF
TRBJ1-1 | TRBV28 | CASSPTVRHNTEAFF
TRBJ2-7 | TRBV7-8 | CASSVPLSGRSPPGYEQYF
TRBJ2-1 | TRBV11-2 | CASSQVVYNEQFF
TRBJ2-1 | TRBV5-1 | CASSLDRVPGVDAYNEQFF
TRBJ1-5 | TRBV29-1 | CSVERDGRQHF
TRBJ2-7 | TRBV10-3 | CAIRTSTEQYF
TRBJ1-2 | TRBV27 | CASSLKGRGLIYGYTF